The 3 T cell receptor beta chains given below trace back to one sample, sequenced in a study of cytomegalovirus exposure and HLA in healthy donors (dated by TCRdb to 2015 to 2018). Library preparation employed the immunoSEQ multiplex PCR assay. The multiplex PCR relied on a mix of 60 forward primers for TCR Vbeta segments and 13 reverse primers for TCR Jbeta segments. TCRdb stores this immuneACCESS table with in-frame sequences only. Part of the clones is absent; in the studies checked, under half of the shortfall reflects unresolved V genes, and no reason is known for the rest. The table for this sample lists 200,000 to 250,000 clones; about 77% of them were counted only once. The ten biggest clones cover approximately 0.47% of the sample. Sequencing input: PBMCs. The origin of the receptors is a boy between 5 and 17 years old in good health and CMV-seronegative.

For this clone: Other DNA sequences in this sample translate to the same CDR3. This sequence joins TRBV5-1 and TRBJ1-1; D remains ambiguous. V lost 0 bases and J 1 base, leaving 7 bases between the germline ends. Germline V gene data show CDR1 as SGHRS and CDR2 as YFSETQ. The CDR3 covers 14 residues. The CDR3 DNA is TGCGCCAGCAGCTTGGGCGCAGGGAACACTGAAGCTTTCTTT. Translated: CASSLGAGNTEAFF.

The CDR3 DNA sequence: TGTGCCAGCAGACCTCGCCTGAGACGGGAGCCGTACGAGCAGTACTTC. Encoded protein: CASRPRLRREPYEQYF. The chain joins TRBV2 to TRBJ2-7, with D possibly matching TRBD2 (6 bases). The CDR3 runs 16 residues. Germline CDR1 SNHLY, CDR2 FYNNEI. Trimming pared 6 bases from V and 4 bases from J, leaving 22 bases between.

This clone was picked up one time. This chain connects TRBV2 to TRBJ2-7; D gene unclear. This CDR3 comprises 12 residues. Per germline, CDR1 SNHLY and CDR2 FYNNEI. The ends were cut back, 7 bases at V and 4 bases at J, with 11 bases in the middle. CDR3 in DNA: TGTGCCAGCACCCAGTTGGAGTACGAGCAGTACTTC. Its protein is CASTQLEYEQYF.